The entry below describes one TCR beta chain. The CDR3 does not close with the conserved phenylalanine or tryptophan, likely indicating a read error. No DNA is shown, since the ends of the CDR3 on it are uncertain; the CDR3 is the one TCRdb lists. The data were taken from a study of shared clonotypes between healthy human individuals. Study-wide context: The donors, two women and a few men, were aged 18 to 49.

Germline CDR1 MRHNA, CDR2 SNTAGT. The CDR3 has 8 residues if both end residues are counted. Splitting of each subset's genomic DNA was done evenly across several immunoSEQ plates. Sequencing of unsorted PBMC DNA was carried out using ten immunoSEQ deep assay plates. The table came from immunoSEQ multiplex PCR; TCRdb's copy has only in-frame clones and leaves some out. The sample lists around 500,000 clones; more than 75% were seen once. This clonotype was sampled from a woman in her 40s in good health. Some clones in this sample may be carry-over from other donors' samples. Specimen: PBMCs. V usage is TRBV6-4 and J usage is TRBJ1-1. This CDR3 is CASSDPGG.